This TCR beta chain stems from a study of OX40 agonist ivuxolimab in advanced cancers. For the study in its entirety: Ivuxolimab was an agonistic, fully human IgG2 monoclonal antibody directed against OX40 (CD134), a costimulatory receptor. Of the 50 to 55 patients in dose escalation, about 20 had hepatocellular carcinoma, some 15 had melanoma, 9 had renal cell carcinoma and 9 had head and neck cancer. The monotherapy dose-escalation portion (N ≈ 55 patients) of the phase I ivuxolimab trial is reported in the paper. In the dose-escalation cohort, about four fifths of patients were male, and the mean age was 60 years with a range of roughly 20 to 85. Intravenous ivuxolimab was administered to patients every 2 weeks at six dose levels: 0.01, 0.1, 0.3, 1.5, 3 and 10 mg/kg. Patients were allowed to have had prior anti-PD-1, anti-PD-L1 or anti-CTLA-4 therapy, and around 40% of the dose-escalation patients had previously received checkpoint inhibitors. Partial responses were achieved by three dose-escalation patients, of whom one had hepatocellular carcinoma and two had cutaneous melanoma. Peripheral TCRbeta sequencing was intended to test whether TCR sequence diversity was altered and clonal T-cell expansion was caused by ivuxolimab. What the research found in general, with its limitations: Low levels of normalized T-cell clonal expansion were also seen in some nonresponding patients. At doses of 0.1 to 3.0 mg/kg, clonal expansion of both CD4+ and CD8+ blood T cells was observed from baseline to week 6. After ivuxolimab, more expanded clones were found on average in CD8+ T cells than in CD4+ T cells. Partial responders in the 0.1-3.0 mg/kg groups had among the lowest normalized peripheral clonal expansion, especially among CD8+ T cells. Which antigens the clonally expanded peripheral T cells were specific for was not determined.

To sequence the TCRbeta CDR3 region, genomic DNA was isolated from the sorted cells. TCRbeta CDR3 regions were sequenced using the immunoSEQ Assay. In its TCRdb copy, this immuneACCESS table keeps in-frame sequences only and misses some clones. Where compared with another copy, unresolved V genes explain less than half of these, and the others have no known cause. In this sample the table shows approximately 120,000 clones, about nine tenths of which occur a single time. The biggest ten clones account for 0.81% of the sample. Patients with a history of autoimmune disease or receiving systemic immunosuppression were excluded from the trial. Peripheral blood for TCR sequencing was drawn from every dose cohort at baseline, at cycle 4 day 1 and at cycle 7 day 1. Samples were obtained from an open-label, multicenter, first-in-human phase I dose-escalation trial of ivuxolimab. Adults with locally advanced or metastatic head and neck squamous cell, hepatocellular, melanoma or renal cell carcinoma were enrolled in the trial. Before TCR sequencing, CD4+ T cells and CD8+ T cells from peripheral blood were sorted into separate populations.

For this clone: The target of this receptor is not known. Per-base qualities were not stored, and no clone one base away is much larger.

Via the germline V gene (reference sequence), CDR1 is LNHDA and CDR2 SQIVND. The CDR3 covers 16 residues, taking in both the cysteine and the phenylalanine. Solely the CDR3 DNA is kept, with 48 bases framed from the first base. V drops 8 bases and J drops 0 bases, leaving 16 bases in between. The rearranged chain carries TRBV19 and TRBJ2-2; the D segment might be TRBD1 or TRBD2, since each matches 7 bases. This material consisted of CD4+ or CD8+ T cells sorted from blood, taken in a trial of the OX40 agonist ivuxolimab. This clonotype originated in an adult with an advanced solid tumor such as melanoma, head and neck, liver or kidney cancer. The sequenced DNA: TGTGCCAGTCGTAGACAGGGAGGGACGAACACCGGGGAGCTGTTTTTT. It specifies CASRRQGGTNTGELFF.